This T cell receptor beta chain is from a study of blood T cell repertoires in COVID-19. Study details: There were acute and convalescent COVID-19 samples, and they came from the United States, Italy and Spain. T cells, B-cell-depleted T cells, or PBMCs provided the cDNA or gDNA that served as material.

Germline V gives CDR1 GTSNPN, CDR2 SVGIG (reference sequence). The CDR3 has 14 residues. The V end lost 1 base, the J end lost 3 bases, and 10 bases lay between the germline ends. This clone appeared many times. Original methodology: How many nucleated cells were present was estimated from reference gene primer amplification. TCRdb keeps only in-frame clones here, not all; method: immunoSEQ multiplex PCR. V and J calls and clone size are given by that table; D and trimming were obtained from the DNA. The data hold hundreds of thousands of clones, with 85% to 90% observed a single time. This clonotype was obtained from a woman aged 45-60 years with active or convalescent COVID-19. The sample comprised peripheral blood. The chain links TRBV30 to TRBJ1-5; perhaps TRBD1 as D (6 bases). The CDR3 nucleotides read TGTGCCTGGAGTGAGGGGGTGCACAATCAGCCCCAGCATTTT. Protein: CAWSEGVHNQPQHF.